This TCR beta chain was obtained from a study of blood T cell repertoires in COVID-19. Original data processing: Amplified reference gene primers provided the basis for estimating nucleated cell counts. Assay: immunoSEQ multiplex PCR; the TCRdb copy retains only in-frame clones and omits some. That table furnishes V, J and clone size, whereas the DNA furnished D and trimming. Counted here are roughly 200,000 clones, around nine tenths occurring once; the ten biggest clones make up around 1.5%. Trimming cost V 6 bases and J 10 bases, with 13 bases left between them. The CDR3 sequence is 11 residues long. Germline V gene sequence: CDR1 DFQATT, CDR2 SNEGSKA (reference sequence).

The origin of this receptor is a man aged 18 to 35 with active or convalescent COVID-19. The source material was peripheral blood. The chain employs TRBV20-1 and TRBJ2-1; D gene uncertain. CDR3 DNA sequence: TGCAGTGCCCCGACTTGGCAGGAGCAGTTCTTC. This translates into CSAPTWQEQFF.